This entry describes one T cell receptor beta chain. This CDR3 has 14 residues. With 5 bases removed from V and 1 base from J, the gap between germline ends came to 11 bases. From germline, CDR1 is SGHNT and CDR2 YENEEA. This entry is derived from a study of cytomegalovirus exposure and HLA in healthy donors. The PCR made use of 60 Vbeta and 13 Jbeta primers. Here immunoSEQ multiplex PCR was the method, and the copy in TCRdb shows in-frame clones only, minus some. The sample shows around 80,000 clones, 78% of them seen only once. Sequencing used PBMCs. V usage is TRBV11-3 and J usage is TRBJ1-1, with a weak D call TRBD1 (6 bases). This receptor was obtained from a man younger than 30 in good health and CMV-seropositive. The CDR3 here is CASSRDTRNTEAFF. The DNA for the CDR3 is TGTGCCAGCAGCCGGGACACCCGGAACACTGAAGCTTTCTTT.